This T cell receptor (beta chain) is from a study of blood T cells in healthy people across ages. Whole-study results and caveats: Greater diversity and more naive CD4+ cells were seen in long-lived donors than in aged donors.

Trimming took 1 base from V and 3 from J, leaving 13 bases between them. The CDR3 consists of 14 residues. Germline V lookup: CDR1 DFQATT, CDR2 SNEGSKA (reference sequence). Primed by a sample-barcoded 5' primer and a J-beta primer mix, a second PCR proceeded for about 6 to 12 cycles. Every cDNA molecule bore a tag from a template-switch adaptor containing 12 random nucleotides. Every sample produced at least 3 million CDR3-containing paired-end reads. TCRdb independently ran MiXCR on the 5' RACE reads; one entry per CDR3 protein. This sample has roughly 410,000 distinct CDR3 sequences; more than 45% occur once, and the top ten carry under 60%. This clonotype was found many times. Its antigen is as yet unknown.

The chain carries TRBV20-1 and TRBJ2-7; no clear D gene. The sample was blood. The origin of this receptor is a man aged 60 to 69 in good health. In DNA, the CDR3 is TGCAGTGCTAGAGCCCTAAGCCAGGTCTACGAGCAGTACTTC. As protein: CSARALSQVYEQYF.